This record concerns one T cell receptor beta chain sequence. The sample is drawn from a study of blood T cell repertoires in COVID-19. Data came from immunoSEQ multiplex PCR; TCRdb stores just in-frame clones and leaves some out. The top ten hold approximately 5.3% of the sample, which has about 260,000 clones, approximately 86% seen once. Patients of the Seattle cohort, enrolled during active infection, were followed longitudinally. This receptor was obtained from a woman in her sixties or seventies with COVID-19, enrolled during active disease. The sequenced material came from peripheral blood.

CDR3 bases: TGTGCCAGCAGCCCCAAGAGGGGGCCACGATCCGGAAACACCATATATTTT. Translated, it gives CASSPKRGPRSGNTIYF. This chain uses TRBV28 with TRBJ1-3, with 7 bases lining up with TRBD1. The CDR3 contains 17 residues. V was pared by 6 bases and J by 4 bases, with 15 bases of the junction left unmatched. CDR1 and CDR2 from the germline V gene are MDHEN and SYDVKM.